This T cell receptor (beta chain) was documented in a study of shared clonotypes between healthy human individuals. There are 17 residues in the CDR3. Germline CDR1 MNHNS, CDR2 SASEGT. After removal of 4 bases from V and 0 bases from J, the junction contained 3 bases not matched to a gene. Study outcomes and limitations: Among the subsets, naive ones generally showed larger estimated richness than memory ones.

In regard to this clone: Its antigen remains unknown.

Only in-frame clones appear in the TCRdb table, and some are missing; sequencing was by immunoSEQ multiplex PCR. The sample yields more than 2 million clones, roughly 96% seen once. The V and J genes are TRBV6-1 and TRBJ2-3; 14 nucleotides line up with TRBD2. Sequenced input: naive CD4+ T cells sorted from blood. The subset here: CD45RA+ positively selected. The clonotype comes from a man aged 18 to 29 in good health. The CDR3 here is CASSVGTSGRSTDTQYF. The CDR3 nucleotides read TGTGCCAGCAGTGTCGGGACTAGCGGGAGAAGCACAGATACGCAGTATTTT.